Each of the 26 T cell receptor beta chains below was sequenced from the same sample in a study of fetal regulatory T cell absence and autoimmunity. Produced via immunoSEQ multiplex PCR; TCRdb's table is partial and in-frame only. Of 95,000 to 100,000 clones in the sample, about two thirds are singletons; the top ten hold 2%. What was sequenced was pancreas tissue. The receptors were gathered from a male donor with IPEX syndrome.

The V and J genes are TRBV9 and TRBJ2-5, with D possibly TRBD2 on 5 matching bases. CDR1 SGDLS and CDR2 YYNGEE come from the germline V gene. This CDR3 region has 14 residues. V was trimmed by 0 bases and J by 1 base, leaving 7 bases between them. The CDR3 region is CASSVEGAQETQYF. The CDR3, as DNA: TGTGCCAGCAGCGTAGAGGGAGCCCAAGAGACCCAGTACTTC.

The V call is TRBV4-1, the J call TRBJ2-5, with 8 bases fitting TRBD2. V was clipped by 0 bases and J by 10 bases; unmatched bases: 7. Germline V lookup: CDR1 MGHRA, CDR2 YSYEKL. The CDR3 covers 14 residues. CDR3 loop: CASSQEFGRASQYF. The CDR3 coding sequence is TGCGCCAGCAGCCAAGAATTCGGGAGGGCGAGCCAGTACTTC.

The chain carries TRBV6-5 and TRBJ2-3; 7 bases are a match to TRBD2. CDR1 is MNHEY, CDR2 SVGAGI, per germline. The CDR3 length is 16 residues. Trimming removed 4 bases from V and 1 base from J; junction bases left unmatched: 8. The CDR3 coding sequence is TGTGCCAGCAGTTTTCTCAAGCGGGGCGGCACAGATACGCAGTATTTT. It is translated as CASSFLKRGGTDTQYF.

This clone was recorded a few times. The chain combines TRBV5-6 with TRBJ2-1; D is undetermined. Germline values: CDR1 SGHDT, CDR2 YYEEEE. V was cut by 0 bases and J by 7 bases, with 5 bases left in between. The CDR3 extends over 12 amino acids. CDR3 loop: CASSLGGNEQFF. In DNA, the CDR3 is TGTGCCAGCAGCTTGGGGGGAAATGAGCAGTTCTTC.

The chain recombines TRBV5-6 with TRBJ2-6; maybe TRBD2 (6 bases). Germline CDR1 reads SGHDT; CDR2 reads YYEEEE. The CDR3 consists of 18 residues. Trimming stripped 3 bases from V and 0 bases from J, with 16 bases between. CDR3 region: CASSSMGGLGSGANVLTF. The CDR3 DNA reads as TGTGCCAGCAGCTCAATGGGGGGTCTAGGCTCTGGGGCCAACGTCCTGACTTTC.

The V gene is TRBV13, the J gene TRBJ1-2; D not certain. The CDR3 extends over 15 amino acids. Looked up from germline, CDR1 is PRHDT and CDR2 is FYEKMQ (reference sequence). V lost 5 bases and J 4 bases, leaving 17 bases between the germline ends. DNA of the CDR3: TGTGCCAGCAGCCCCACGGGCCACCCGTTCTATGGCTACACCTTC. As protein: CASSPTGHPFYGYTF.

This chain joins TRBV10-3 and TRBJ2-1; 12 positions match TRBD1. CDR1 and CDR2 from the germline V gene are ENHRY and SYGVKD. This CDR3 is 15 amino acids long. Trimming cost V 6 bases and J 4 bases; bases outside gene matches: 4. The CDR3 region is CAISRDRGHYNEQFF. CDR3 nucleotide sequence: TGTGCCATCAGCCGGGACAGGGGGCATTACAATGAGCAGTTCTTC.

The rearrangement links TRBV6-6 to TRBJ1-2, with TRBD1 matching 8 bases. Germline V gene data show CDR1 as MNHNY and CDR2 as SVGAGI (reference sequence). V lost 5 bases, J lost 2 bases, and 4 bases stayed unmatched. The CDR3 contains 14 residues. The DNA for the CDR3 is TGTGCCAGCAGTCCCCGACAGGGGAACTATGGCTACACCTTC. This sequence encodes CASSPRQGNYGYTF.

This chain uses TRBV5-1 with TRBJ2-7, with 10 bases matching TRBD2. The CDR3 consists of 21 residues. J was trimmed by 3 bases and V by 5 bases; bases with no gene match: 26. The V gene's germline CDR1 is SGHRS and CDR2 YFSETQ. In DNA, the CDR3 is TGCGCCAGCAGTCCGGACCATATAGCGGGGGGCCCTTTCGCTTATTACTACGAGCAGTACTTC. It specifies CASSPDHIAGGPFAYYYEQYF.

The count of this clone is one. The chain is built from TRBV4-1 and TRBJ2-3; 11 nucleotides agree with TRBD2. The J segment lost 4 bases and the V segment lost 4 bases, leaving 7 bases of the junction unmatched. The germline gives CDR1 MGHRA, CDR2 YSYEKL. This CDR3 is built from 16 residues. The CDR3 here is CASSRGPGLAADTQYF. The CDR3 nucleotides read TGCGCCAGCAGCCGAGGACCGGGACTAGCGGCAGATACGCAGTATTTT.

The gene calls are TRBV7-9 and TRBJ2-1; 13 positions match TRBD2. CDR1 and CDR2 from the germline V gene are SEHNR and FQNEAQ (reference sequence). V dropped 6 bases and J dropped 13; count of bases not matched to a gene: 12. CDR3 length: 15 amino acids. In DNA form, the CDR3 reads TGTGCCAGCAGGCCCGGGACTAGCGGGATCTTTGGTCAGTTCTTC. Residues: CASRPGTSGIFGQFF.

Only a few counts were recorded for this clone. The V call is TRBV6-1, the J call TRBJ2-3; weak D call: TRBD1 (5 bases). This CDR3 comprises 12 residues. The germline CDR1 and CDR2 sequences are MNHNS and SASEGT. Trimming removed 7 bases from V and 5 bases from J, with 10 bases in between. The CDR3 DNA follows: TGTGCCAGCACTAGTCAGGGAGATACGCAGTATTTT. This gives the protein CASTSQGDTQYF.

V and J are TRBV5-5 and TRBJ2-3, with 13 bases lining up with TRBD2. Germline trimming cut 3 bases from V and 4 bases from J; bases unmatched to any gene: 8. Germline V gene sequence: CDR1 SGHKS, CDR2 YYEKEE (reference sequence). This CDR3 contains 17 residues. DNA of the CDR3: TGTGCCAGCAGCTCGCATCCGGGACTAGCGGGGCCAGATACGCAGTATTTT. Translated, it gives CASSSHPGLAGPDTQYF.

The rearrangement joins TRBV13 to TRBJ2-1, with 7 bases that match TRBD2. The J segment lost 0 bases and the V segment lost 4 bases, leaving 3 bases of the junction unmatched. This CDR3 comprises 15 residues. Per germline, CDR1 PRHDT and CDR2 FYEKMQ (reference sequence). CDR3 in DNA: TGTGCCAGCAGCTCTAGCGGAAGCTCCTACAATGAGCAGTTCTTC. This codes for CASSSSGSSYNEQFF.

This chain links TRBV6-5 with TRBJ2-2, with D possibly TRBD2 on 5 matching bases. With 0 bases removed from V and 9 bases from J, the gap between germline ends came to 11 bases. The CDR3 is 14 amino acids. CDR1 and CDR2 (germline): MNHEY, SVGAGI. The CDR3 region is CASSYSLGSRELFF. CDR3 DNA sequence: TGTGCCAGCAGTTACTCTCTGGGGAGCAGGGAGCTGTTTTTT.

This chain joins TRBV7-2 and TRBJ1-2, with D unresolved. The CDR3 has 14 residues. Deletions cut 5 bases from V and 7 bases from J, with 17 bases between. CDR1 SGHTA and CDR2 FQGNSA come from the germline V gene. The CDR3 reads CASSQAQRGSGYTF. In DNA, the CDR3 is TGTGCCAGCAGCCAGGCCCAAAGAGGAAGTGGCTACACCTTC.

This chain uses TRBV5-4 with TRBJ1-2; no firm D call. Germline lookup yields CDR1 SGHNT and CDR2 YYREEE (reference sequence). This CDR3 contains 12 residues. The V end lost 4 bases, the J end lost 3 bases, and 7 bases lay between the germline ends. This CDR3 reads CASSARDYGYTF. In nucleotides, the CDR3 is TGTGCCAGCAGCGCCCGGGACTATGGCTACACCTTC.

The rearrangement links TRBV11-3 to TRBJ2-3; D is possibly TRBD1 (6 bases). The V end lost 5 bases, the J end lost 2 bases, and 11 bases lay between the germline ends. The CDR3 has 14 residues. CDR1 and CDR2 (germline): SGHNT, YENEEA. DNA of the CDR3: TGTGCCAGCAGCAAGGGGACATTCACAGATACGCAGTATTTT. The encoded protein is CASSKGTFTDTQYF.

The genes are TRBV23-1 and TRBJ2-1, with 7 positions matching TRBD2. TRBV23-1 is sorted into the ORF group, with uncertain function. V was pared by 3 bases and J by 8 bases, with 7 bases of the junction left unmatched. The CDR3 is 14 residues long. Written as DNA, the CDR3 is TGCGCCAGCAGTCATCTTAGACTAGCCTATGAGCAGTTCTTC. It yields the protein CASSHLRLAYEQFF.

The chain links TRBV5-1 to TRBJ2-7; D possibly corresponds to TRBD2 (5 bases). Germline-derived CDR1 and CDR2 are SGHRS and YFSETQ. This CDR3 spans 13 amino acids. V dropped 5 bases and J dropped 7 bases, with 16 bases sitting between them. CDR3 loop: CASSRRPLWEQYF. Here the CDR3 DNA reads TGCGCCAGCAGTCGGAGGCCCCTGTGGGAGCAGTACTTC.

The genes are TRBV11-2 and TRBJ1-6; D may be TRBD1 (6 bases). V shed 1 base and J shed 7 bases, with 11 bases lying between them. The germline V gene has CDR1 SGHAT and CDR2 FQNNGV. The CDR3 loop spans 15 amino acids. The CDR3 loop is CASSLGRDTNSPLHF. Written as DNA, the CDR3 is TGTGCCAGCAGCTTAGGAAGGGACACAAATTCACCCCTCCACTTT.

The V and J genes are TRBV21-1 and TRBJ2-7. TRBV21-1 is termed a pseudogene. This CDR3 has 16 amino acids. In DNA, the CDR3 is TGTGCCAGCAGCAAAGCGCGTTCCAGGGACCCCTACGAGCAGTACTTC. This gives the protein CASSKARSRDPYEQYF.

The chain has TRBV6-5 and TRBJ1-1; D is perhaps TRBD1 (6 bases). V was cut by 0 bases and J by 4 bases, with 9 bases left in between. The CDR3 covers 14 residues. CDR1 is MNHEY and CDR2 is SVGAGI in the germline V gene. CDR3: CASSYSRGGTEAFF. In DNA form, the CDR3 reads TGTGCCAGCAGTTACTCGAGAGGGGGCACTGAAGCTTTCTTT.

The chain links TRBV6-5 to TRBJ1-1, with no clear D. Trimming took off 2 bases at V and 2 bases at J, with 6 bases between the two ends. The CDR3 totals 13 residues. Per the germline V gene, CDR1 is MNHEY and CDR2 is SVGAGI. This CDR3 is CASSYRINTEAFF. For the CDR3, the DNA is TGTGCCAGCAGTTACAGGATCAACACTGAAGCTTTCTTT.

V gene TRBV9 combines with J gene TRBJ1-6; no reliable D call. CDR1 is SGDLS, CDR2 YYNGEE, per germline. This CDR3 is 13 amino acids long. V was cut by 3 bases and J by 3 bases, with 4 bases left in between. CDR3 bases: TGTGCCAGCAGCGACAACTATAATTCACCCCTCCACTTT. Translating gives CASSDNYNSPLHF.

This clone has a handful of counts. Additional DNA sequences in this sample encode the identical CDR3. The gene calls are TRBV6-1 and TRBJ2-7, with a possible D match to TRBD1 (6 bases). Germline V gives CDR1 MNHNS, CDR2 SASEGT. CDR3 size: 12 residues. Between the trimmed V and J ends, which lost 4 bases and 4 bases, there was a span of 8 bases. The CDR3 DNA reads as TGTGCCAGCAGTGGAACAGGGTACGAGCAGTACTTC. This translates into CASSGTGYEQYF.